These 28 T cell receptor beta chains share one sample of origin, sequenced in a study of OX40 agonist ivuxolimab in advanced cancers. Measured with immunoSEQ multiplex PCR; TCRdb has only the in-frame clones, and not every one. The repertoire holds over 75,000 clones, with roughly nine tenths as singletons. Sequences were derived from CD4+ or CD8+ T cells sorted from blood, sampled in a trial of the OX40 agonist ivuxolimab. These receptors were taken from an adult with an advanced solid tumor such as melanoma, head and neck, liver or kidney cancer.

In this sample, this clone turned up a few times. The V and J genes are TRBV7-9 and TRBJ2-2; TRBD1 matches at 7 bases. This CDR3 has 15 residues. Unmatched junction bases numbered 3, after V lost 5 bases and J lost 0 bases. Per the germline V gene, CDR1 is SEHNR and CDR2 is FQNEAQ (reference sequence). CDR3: CASSRTGANTGELFF. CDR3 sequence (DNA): TGTGCCAGCAGCCGAACAGGGGCGAACACCGGGGAGCTGTTTTTT.

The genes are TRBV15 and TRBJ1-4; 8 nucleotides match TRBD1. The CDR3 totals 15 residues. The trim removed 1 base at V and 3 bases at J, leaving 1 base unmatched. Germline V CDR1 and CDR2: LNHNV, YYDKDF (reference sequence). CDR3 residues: CATSRGTGSNEKLFF. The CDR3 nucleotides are TGTGCCACCAGCAGAGGGACAGGGTCTAATGAAAAACTGTTTTTT. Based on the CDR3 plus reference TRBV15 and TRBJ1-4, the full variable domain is DAMVIQNPRYQVTQFGKPVTLSCSQTLNHNVMYWYQQKSSQAPKLLFHYYDKDFNNEADTPDNFQSRRPNTSFCFLDIRSPGLGDTAMYLCATSRGTGSNEKLFFGSGTQLSVL.

CDR3 DNA: TGTGCCAGCTCACCACCGGGACCTTGGACTGAAGCTTTCTTT. Its protein is CASSPPGPWTEAFF. The chain joins TRBV18 to TRBJ1-1; D may be TRBD1 (5 bases). This CDR3 has 14 residues. Between the trimmed V and J ends, which lost 0 bases and 5 bases, there was a span of 10 bases. The V gene's germline CDR1 is KGHSH and CDR2 LQKENI.

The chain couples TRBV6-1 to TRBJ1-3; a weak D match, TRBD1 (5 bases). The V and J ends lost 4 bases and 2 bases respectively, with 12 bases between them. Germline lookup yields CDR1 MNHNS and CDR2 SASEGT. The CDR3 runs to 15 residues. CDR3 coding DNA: TGTGCCAGCAGTGCGGAGGGGTGGGCTGGAAACACCATATATTTT. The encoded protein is CASSAEGWAGNTIYF.

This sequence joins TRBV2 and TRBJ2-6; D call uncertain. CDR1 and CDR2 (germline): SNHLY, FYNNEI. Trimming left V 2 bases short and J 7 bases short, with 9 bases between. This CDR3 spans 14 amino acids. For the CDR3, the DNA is TGTGCCAGCAGTGAAACCCGAGGAGCCAACGTCCTGACTTTC. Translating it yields CASSETRGANVLTF.

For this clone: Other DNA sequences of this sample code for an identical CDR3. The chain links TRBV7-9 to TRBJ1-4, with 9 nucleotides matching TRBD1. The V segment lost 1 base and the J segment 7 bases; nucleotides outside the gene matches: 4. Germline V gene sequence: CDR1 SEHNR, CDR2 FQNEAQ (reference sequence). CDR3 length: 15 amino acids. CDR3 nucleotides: TGTGCCAGCAGCTTAGACGGGACAGGGAGTGAAAAACTGTTTTTT. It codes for CASSLDGTGSEKLFF.

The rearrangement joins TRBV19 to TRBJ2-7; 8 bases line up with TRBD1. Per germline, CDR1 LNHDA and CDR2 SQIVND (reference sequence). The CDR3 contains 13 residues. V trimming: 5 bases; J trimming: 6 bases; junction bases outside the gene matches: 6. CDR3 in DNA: TGTGCCAGTAGTGCAGACAGGGGAGCCGAGCAGTACTTC. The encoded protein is CASSADRGAEQYF. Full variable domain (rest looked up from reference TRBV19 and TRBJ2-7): DGGITQSPKYLFRKEGQNVTLSCEQNLNHDAMYWYRQDPGQGLRLIYYSQIVNDFQKGDIAEGYSVSREKKESFPLTVTSAQKNPTAFYLCASSADRGAEQYFGPGTRLTVT.

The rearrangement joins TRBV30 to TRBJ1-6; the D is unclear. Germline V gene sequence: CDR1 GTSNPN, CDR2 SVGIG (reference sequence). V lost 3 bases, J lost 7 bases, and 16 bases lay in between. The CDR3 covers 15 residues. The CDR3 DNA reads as TGTGCCTGGAGCCTAAGCGGCCAGCGGAATTCACCCCTCCACTTT. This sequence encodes CAWSLSGQRNSPLHF.

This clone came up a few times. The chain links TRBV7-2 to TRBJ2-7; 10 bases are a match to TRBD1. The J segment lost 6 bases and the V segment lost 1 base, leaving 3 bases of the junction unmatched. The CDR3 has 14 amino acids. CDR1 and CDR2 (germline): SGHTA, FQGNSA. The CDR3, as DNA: TGTGCCAGCAGCTTAGGGGGACAGGGGACCGAGCAGTACTTC. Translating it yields CASSLGGQGTEQYF.

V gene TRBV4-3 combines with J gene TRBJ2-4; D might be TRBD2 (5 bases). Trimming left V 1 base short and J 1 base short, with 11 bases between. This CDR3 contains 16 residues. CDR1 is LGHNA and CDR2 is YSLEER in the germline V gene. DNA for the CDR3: TGCGCCAGCAGCCAAGGGGCAGCGGATGCCAAAAACATTCAGTACTTC. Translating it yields CASSQGAADAKNIQYF.

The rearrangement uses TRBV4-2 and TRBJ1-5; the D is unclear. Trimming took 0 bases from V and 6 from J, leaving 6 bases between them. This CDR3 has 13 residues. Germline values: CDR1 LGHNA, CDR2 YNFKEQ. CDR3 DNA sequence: TGTGCCAGCAGCCAAGAGGTACGTCAGCCCCAGCATTTT. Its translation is CASSQEVRQPQHF.

CDR3 DNA: TGTGCCAGCACCAAGGGCAGGGGGGCCAACGTCCTGACTTTC. As protein: CASTKGRGANVLTF. J is TRBJ2-6 and V is TRBV2, with no clear D. Germline V gene lookup returns CDR1 SNHLY and CDR2 FYNNEI. The CDR3 runs 14 residues. V lost 7 bases and J 4 bases, leaving 11 bases between the germline ends.

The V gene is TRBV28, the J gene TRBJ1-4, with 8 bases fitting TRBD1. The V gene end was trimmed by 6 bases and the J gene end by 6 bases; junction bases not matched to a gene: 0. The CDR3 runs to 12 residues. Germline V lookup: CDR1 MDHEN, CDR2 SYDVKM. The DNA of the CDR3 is TGTGCCAGCAGGGACAGGGATGAAAAACTGTTTTTT. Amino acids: CASRDRDEKLFF.

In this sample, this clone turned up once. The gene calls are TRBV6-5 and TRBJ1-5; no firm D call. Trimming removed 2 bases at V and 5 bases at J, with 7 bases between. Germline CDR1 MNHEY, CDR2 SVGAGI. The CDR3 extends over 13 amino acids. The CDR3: CASSYGRDQPQHF. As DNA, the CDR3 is TGTGCCAGCAGTTACGGACGGGATCAGCCCCAGCATTTT.

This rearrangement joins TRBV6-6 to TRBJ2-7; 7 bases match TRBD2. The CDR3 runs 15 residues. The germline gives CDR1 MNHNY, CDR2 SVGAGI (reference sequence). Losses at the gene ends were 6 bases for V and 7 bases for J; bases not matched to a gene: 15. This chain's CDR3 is CASSDIGEGRSEQYF. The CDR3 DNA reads TGTGCCAGCAGCGACATAGGGGAGGGGAGGTCGGAGCAGTACTTC.

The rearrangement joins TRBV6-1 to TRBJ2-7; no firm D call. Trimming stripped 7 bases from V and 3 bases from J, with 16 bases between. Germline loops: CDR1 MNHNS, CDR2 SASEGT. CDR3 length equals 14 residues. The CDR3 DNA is TGTGCCAGCACTAGTATGGCGGTCAACTACGAGCAGTACTTC. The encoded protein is CASTSMAVNYEQYF.

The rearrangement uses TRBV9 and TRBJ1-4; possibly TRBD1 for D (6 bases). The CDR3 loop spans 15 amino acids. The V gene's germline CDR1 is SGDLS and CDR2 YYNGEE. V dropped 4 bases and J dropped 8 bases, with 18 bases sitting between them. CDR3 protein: CASSTRDTSGEKLFF. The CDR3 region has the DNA TGTGCCAGCAGCACCCGGGACACCTCTGGGGAAAAACTGTTTTTT.

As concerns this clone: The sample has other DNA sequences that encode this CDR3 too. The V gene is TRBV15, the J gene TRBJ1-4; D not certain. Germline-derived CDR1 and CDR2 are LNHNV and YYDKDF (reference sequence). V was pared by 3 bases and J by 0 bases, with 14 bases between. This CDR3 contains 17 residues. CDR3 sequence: CATSRTPSPSTNEKLFF. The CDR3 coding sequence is TGTGCCACCAGCAGGACCCCCAGTCCCTCAACTAATGAAAAACTGTTTTTT. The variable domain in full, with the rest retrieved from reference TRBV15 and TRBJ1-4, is DAMVIQNPRYQVTQFGKPVTLSCSQTLNHNVMYWYQQKSSQAPKLLFHYYDKDFNNEADTPDNFQSRRPNTSFCFLDIRSPGLGDTAMYLCATSRTPSPSTNEKLFFGSGTQLSVL.

The CDR3 DNA reads as TGTGCCAGCAGCTTACCCCCGACAGGGAGGGAGACCCAGTACTTC. Residues: CASSLPPTGRETQYF. The chain carries TRBV11-2 and TRBJ2-5, with a possible D match to TRBD1 (7 bases). CDR3 size: 15 residues. Trimming took off 2 bases at V and 5 bases at J, with 15 bases between the two ends. Germline lookup yields CDR1 SGHAT and CDR2 FQNNGV.

The CDR3 reads CASSRGLAGVGNEQFF. DNA for the CDR3: TGTGCCAGCAGCCGGGGACTAGCGGGAGTAGGAAATGAGCAGTTCTTC. The rearrangement links TRBV5-4 to TRBJ2-1; 14 positions agree with TRBD2. Germline CDR1 and CDR2: SGHNT and YYREEE (reference sequence). The CDR3 has 16 residues. The V and J ends lost 4 bases and 7 bases, in that order; junction bases with no gene match: 7.

The CDR3 region has the DNA TGTGCCAGCAGCTTAGTCTACGAGCAGTACTTC. Residues: CASSLVYEQYF. The chain links TRBV7-2 to TRBJ2-7; no definite D call. Per germline, CDR1 SGHTA and CDR2 FQGNSA. V lost 1 base, J lost 3 bases, and 1 base lay in between. The length of the CDR3 is 11 residues.

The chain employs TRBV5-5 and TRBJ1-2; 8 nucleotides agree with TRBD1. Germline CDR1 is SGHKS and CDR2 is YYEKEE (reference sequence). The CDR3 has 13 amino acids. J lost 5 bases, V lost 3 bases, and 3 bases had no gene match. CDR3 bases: TGTGCCAGCAGCTCCGGACAGGGTTATGGCTACACCTTC. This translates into CASSSGQGYGYTF.

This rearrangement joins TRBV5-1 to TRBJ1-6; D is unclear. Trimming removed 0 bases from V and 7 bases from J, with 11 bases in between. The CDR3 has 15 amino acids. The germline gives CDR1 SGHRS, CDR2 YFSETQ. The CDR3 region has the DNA TGCGCCAGCAGCTTGGATTCCGGGGTCAATTCACCCCTCCACTTT. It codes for CASSLDSGVNSPLHF.

The CDR3 loop is CASSLDARLSYEQYF. The CDR3 region has the DNA TGTGCCAGCAGCTTAGATGCCAGGTTATCCTACGAGCAGTACTTC. The chain uses TRBV13 and TRBJ2-7; D not resolved. V was shortened by 1 base and J by 1 base, with 11 bases between the two germline ends. Germline-derived CDR1 and CDR2 are PRHDT and FYEKMQ (reference sequence). The CDR3 runs 15 residues. The complete variable domain, with remaining parts taken from reference TRBV13 and TRBJ2-7, reads AAGVIQSPRHLIKEKRETATLKCYPIPRHDTVYWYQQGPGQDPQFLISFYEKMQSDKGSIPDRFSAQQFSDYHSELNMSSLELGDSALYFCASSLDARLSYEQYFGPGTRLTVT.

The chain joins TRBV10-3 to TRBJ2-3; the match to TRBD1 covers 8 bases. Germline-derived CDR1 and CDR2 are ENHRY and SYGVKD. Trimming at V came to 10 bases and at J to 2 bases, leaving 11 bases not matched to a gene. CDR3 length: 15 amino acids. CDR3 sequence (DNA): TGTGCCACCAGCATGATGACAGGGGTCACAGATACGCAGTATTTT. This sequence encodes CATSMMTGVTDTQYF.

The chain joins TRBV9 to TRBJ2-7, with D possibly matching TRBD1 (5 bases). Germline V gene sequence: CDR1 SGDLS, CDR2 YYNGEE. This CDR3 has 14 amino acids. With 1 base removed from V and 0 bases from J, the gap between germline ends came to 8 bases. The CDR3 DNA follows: TGTGCCAGCAGCGTATCAGGGTACTCCTACGAGCAGTACTTC. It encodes CASSVSGYSYEQYF.

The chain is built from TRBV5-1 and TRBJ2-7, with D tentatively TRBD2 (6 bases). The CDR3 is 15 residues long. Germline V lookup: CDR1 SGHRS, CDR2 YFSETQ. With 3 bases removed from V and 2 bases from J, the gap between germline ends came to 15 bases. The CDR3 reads CASSWGGGAAYEQYF. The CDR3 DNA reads TGCGCCAGCAGCTGGGGAGGAGGGGCGGCCTACGAGCAGTACTTC.

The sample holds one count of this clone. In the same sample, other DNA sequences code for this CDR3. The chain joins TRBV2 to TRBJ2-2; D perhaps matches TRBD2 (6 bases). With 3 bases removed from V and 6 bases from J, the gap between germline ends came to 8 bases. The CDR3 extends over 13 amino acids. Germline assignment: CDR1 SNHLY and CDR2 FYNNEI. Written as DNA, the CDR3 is TGTGCCAGCAGTGAGCGGGGACCCGGGGAGCTGTTTTTT. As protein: CASSERGPGELFF.